This is a list of T cell receptor beta chains from one sample in a study of blood T cell repertoires in COVID-19. Repertoires were generated with immunoSEQ multiplex PCR, while TCRdb's copy carries only in-frame clones and drops some. The sample lists approximately 240,000 clones, roughly four fifths occurring once. What was sequenced was peripheral blood. These receptors came from a man over 45 with acute or convalescent COVID-19. Both conserved end residues are part of each CDR3. Fields, in order: D gene, J gene, clone size, V gene, CDR3 DNA, CDR3 protein. The D gene is left open where the match is weak. Size is omitted from some rows. Given values are once, few, many or a class for expanded clones.

TRBD2	TRBJ2-7	-	TRBV6-2/TRBV6-3	TGTGCCAGCAGTTCCACCGACGGTAAAGCGGGAGTGGTCCACGAGCAGTACTTC	CASSSTDGKAGVVHEQYF
-	TRBJ1-1	many	TRBV12-3/TRBV12-4	TGTGCCAGCAGTCCGGGGAACACTGAAGCTTTCTTT	CASSPGNTEAFF
-	TRBJ2-7	-	TRBV5-4	TGTGCCAGCAGCTTGGGGGTAAGCGAATACTACGAGCAGTACTTC	CASSLGVSEYYEQYF
TRBD2	TRBJ2-3	-	TRBV24-1	TGTGCCACCAGTGATCCAGCTCGGACTAGCGGGACAGATACGCAGTATTTT	CATSDPARTSGTDTQYF
-	TRBJ2-7	-	TRBV5-6	TGTGCCAGCAGCTTGGACAGGGCCTACGAGCAGTACTTC	CASSLDRAYEQYF
-	TRBJ2-1	-	TRBV10-1	TGCGCCAGCAGTGTTGGCGGGGCCTACAATGAGCAGTTCTTC	CASSVGGAYNEQFF
-	TRBJ1-2	-	TRBV14	TGTGCCAGCAGCAAGCGGGGGAGAGGTGGCTACACCTTC	CASSKRGRGGYTF
-	TRBJ1-1	-	TRBV2	TGTGCCATCCGTGGCGCAGGGGCAGAAAACACTGAAGCTTTCTTT	CAIRGAGAENTEAFF
-	TRBJ2-7	-	TRBV2	TGTGCCAGCAGTGAAGGAGTGTCTGCAAGGTACTTC	CASSEGVSARYF
-	TRBJ1-1	-	TRBV2	TGTGCCAGCAGCCGCACGGCGGACACTGAAGCTTTCTTT	CASSRTADTEAFF
-	TRBJ2-7	-	TRBV6-6	TGTGCCAGCAGTTCTCAAGGACAGATCTACGAGCAGTACTTC	CASSSQGQIYEQYF
TRBD2	TRBJ2-1	-	TRBV28	TGTGCCAGCACCCCCCCGGGACTAGCTTACAATGAGCAGTTCTTC	CASTPPGLAYNEQFF
-	TRBJ1-1	-	TRBV6-5	TGTGCCACCGACGTCCAGGCCGGCGTGAGCACTGAAGCTTTCTTT	CATDVQAGVSTEAFF
-	TRBJ1-2	-	TRBV6-1	TGTGCCAGCAGTGAAGCCATGACAGTTACTTATGGCTACACCTTC	CASSEAMTVTYGYTF
-	TRBJ2-7	-	TRBV6-5	TGTGCCAGCAGTTACTCCGTTGACAGCCCCTACGAGCAGTACTTC	CASSYSVDSPYEQYF
-	TRBJ2-1	-	TRBV2	TGTGCCAGCAGTGTCCGGGGACTCTCCTACAATGAGCAGTTCTTC	CASSVRGLSYNEQFF
-	TRBJ2-7	-	TRBV7-8	TGTGCCAGCAGCCCAGCCCCGTACTACTCCTACGAGCAGTACTTC	CASSPAPYYSYEQYF
TRBD2	TRBJ2-1	few	TRBV3-1/TRBV3-2	TGTGCCAGCAGCCGCACTCCACTAGCGGGAGCTTCGGATGAGCAGTTCTTC	CASSRTPLAGASDEQFF
-	TRBJ1-3	-	TRBV9	TGTGCCAGCAGCGCCGAAGCAGGGTTCTACTCTGGAAACACCATATATTTT	CASSAEAGFYSGNTIYF
-	TRBJ2-3	-	TRBV19	TGTGCCAGTAGCCGCCGACACGGCACAGATACGCAGTATTTT	CASSRRHGTDTQYF
-	TRBJ2-7	-	TRBV5-1	TGCGCCACCCGTCCCCGGGGTGGTAACTACGAGCAGTACTTC	CATRPRGGNYEQYF
TRBD1	TRBJ1-6	-	TRBV4-2	TGTGCCAGCAGCCAAGCGACGCCGGCTTCGGGACAGGGGAATTCACCCCTCCACTTT	CASSQATPASGQGNSPLHF
TRBD1	TRBJ1-2	once	TRBV10-3	TGTGCCATTACCGGGACAGGCCTAAACTATGGCTACACCTTC	CAITGTGLNYGYTF
-	TRBJ1-2	few	TRBV5-1	TGCGCCAGCAGTATGCACAGTGTCTATGGCTACACCTTC	CASSMHSVYGYTF
-	TRBJ1-2	few	TRBV29-1	TGCAGCGCGGACAGTACCTATGGCTACACCTTC	CSADSTYGYTF
TRBD1	TRBJ1-5	-	TRBV27	TGTGCCAGCAGTTTATCGAGAGGGGGCTATCAGCCCCAGCATTTT	CASSLSRGGYQPQHF
-	TRBJ1-2	-	TRBV2	TGTGCCAGCAGTGAAATAGTAGGGGATGGCTATGGCTACACCTTC	CASSEIVGDGYGYTF
TRBD2	TRBJ2-1	-	TRBV7-2	TGTGCCAGCAGCTTAACTAGCGGGGTGAATAATGAGCAGTTCTTC	CASSLTSGVNNEQFF
TRBD1	TRBJ1-2	-	TRBV5-6	TGTGCCAGCAGCTTGATGGACAGGCATTATGGCTACACCTTC	CASSLMDRHYGYTF
TRBD1	TRBJ2-1	-	TRBV6-6	TGTGCCAGCAGGCGGACAGGGGGCAGCTCCTACAATGAGCAGTTCTTC	CASRRTGGSSYNEQFF
-	TRBJ1-3	-	TRBV19	TGTGCCAGTAGTCCCATGGAGAGGAACACCATATATTTT	CASSPMERNTIYF